This T cell receptor (beta chain) was recovered during a study of human T cells and chemical hapten exposure. TCRdb redid the calling of the RACE reads with MiXCR, one entry per CDR3 protein. The sample holds more than 150,000 distinct CDR3 sequences, 14% seen once. V was pared by 5 bases and J by 8 bases, with 9 bases between. The CDR3 covers 12 residues. The V gene's germline CDR1 is SGHAT and CDR2 FQNNGV. Time point of the sample: patch test 1, 2 weeks after DPC sensitization. Treatment noted: therapeutic diphenylcyclopropenone sensitization with weekly scalp DPC. Sample: whole blood, taken in connection with sensitization to the hapten diphenylcyclopropenone (DPC). The receptor's source is a woman aged 25 to 39 with alopecia areata. Some clones in this sample may be carry-over from other donors' samples. This chain connects TRBV11-2 to TRBJ2-2, with D unresolved. The DNA of the CDR3 is TGTGCCAGCAGCCACTTGGAGGGGGAGCTGTTTTTT. It translates to CASSHLEGELFF.